Listed below are T cell receptor beta chains from one sample, sequenced in a study of blood T cell repertoires in COVID-19. Libraries were prepared by immunoSEQ multiplex PCR; TCRdb keeps only in-frame clonotypes and omits some of them. This table has 270,000 or so clones, roughly 84% appearing once. The sample consisted of peripheral blood. These receptor sequences come from a human donor with COVID-19, enrolled during active disease. The donor label of this sample is uncertain. Both conserved end residues are part of each CDR3. The D gene is left open where the match is weak. Size values are once, few and many counts, or a class for expanded clones, and some rows have none.

V	size	D	J	DNA	CDR3
TRBV28	.	TRBD1	TRBJ1-5	TGTGCCAGCAGGCCTCCCCTGACAGGGTCCGCGAATCAGCCCCAGCATTTT	CASRPPLTGSANQPQHF
TRBV9	.	.	TRBJ1-1	TGTGCCAGCAGCAAGGTGTCGGGGAACACTGAAGCTTTCTTT	CASSKVSGNTEAFF
TRBV3-1/TRBV3-2	many	.	TRBJ1-4	TGTGCCAGCAGCCAAGATCCTGGGGCAAATGAAAAACTGTTTTTT	CASSQDPGANEKLFF
TRBV7-3	.	TRBD1	TRBJ2-1	TGTGCCAGCAGCGTATCAGGGGGCAAGAATGAGCAGTTCTTC	CASSVSGGKNEQFF
TRBV6-1	.	.	TRBJ2-1	TGTGCCAGCAGTGAAACCCAACTTGAGCAGTTCTTC	CASSETQLEQFF
TRBV5-6	.	TRBD2	TRBJ2-3	TGTGCCAGCAGCCCCCAGGCGGGGGGCACAGATACGCAGTATTTT	CASSPQAGGTDTQYF
TRBV28	.	TRBD1	TRBJ2-7	TGTGCCAGCAGTTCTATAGCCTTACTCGGACAGGGCTACGAGCAGTACTTC	CASSSIALLGQGYEQYF
TRBV5-1	.	TRBD2	TRBJ2-1	TGCGCCAGCAGCTCCGGGACTAGCGGGACCTATGAGCAGTTCTTC	CASSSGTSGTYEQFF
TRBV5-4	.	.	TRBJ1-1	TGTGCCAGCAGCTTGGGGAGGGTGGACACTGAAGCTTTCTTT	CASSLGRVDTEAFF
TRBV7-2	.	TRBD2	TRBJ2-1	TGTGCCAGCAGCCCGTCCGGGCTAGCGGACTACAATGAGCAGTTCTTC	CASSPSGLADYNEQFF
TRBV7-3	.	TRBD1	TRBJ2-2	TGTGCCAGCAGCTTAGGACAGGGTAACACCGGGGAGCTGTTTTTT	CASSLGQGNTGELFF
TRBV24-1	.	TRBD2	TRBJ2-3	TGTGCCACCAGTGGGGCTAGCGGCGCGTCAGATACGCAGTATTTT	CATSGASGASDTQYF
TRBV28	.	.	TRBJ2-1	TGTGCCAGCAGCCGTTGGGGGGTCTCCTACAATGAGCAGTTCTTC	CASSRWGVSYNEQFF
TRBV9	few	TRBD1	TRBJ1-6	TGTGCCAGCAGCCCTCCCGCCGGGGGACAGTCTTCTCCCCTCCACTTT	CASSPPAGGQSSPLHF
TRBV19	.	TRBD2	TRBJ2-7	TGTGCCAGTAGTTCAACTAGCGGGAGCTCCTACGAGCAGTACTTC	CASSSTSGSSYEQYF
TRBV30	.	.	TRBJ1-4	TGTGCCTGGAGTCAGGGGCAAAGGGAAAAACTGTTTTTT	CAWSQGQREKLFF
TRBV19	few	.	TRBJ1-5	TGTGCCAGTAGTATGATAGGGGAGGAGGGGCAGCCCCAGCATTTT	CASSMIGEEGQPQHF
TRBV10-3	.	.	TRBJ2-1	TGTGCCATCAGGACCCTTGGGACTGTCAATGAGCAGTTCTTC	CAIRTLGTVNEQFF
TRBV28	.	TRBD1	TRBJ2-7	TGTGCCGGGCGACAGGGACAGGGCGAGCAGTACTTC	CAGRQGQGEQYF
TRBV19	few	.	TRBJ1-5	TGTGCCAGTAGTAGGCAGTCTGGCAATCAGCCCCAGCATTTT	CASSRQSGNQPQHF
TRBV9	.	.	TRBJ2-7	TGTGCCAGCAGTTTGGGGGGTAACGAGCAGTACTTC	CASSLGGNEQYF
TRBV3-1/TRBV3-2	.	.	TRBJ2-3	TGTGCCAGCAGCCAAGGGGGGGAAGATACGCAGTATTTT	CASSQGGEDTQYF
TRBV29-1	many	TRBD1	TRBJ1-2	TGCAGCGAAGACCGGGACAGGGAAGCGTATGGCTACACCTTC	CSEDRDREAYGYTF
TRBV24-1	.	.	TRBJ2-5	TGTGCCACCAGTGATTTATCTTTAGCGTCCGGGGAGACCCAGTACTTC	CATSDLSLASGETQYF
TRBV3-1/TRBV3-2	.	.	TRBJ1-6	TGTGCCAGCAGCCAAGGCCCCTACTATAATTCACCCCTCCACTTT	CASSQGPYYNSPLHF
TRBV3-1/TRBV3-2	.	TRBD1	TRBJ1-5	TGTGCCAGCAGCCGAGGGGGCTCCCGCCAGCCCCAGCATTTT	CASSRGGSRQPQHF
TRBV20-1	.	.	TRBJ1-1	TGCAGTGCAAGTGACGGAGGGAACACTGAAGCTTTCTTT	CSASDGGNTEAFF
TRBV6-5	.	TRBD1	TRBJ2-7	TGTGCCAGCAGCCGATCCGGGACAGCACAGTACGAGCAGTACTTC	CASSRSGTAQYEQYF
TRBV28	.	TRBD1	TRBJ1-3	TGTGCCAGCAGTTTATGGACAGGGGCCATTGGAAACACCATATATTTT	CASSLWTGAIGNTIYF
TRBV15	.	.	TRBJ1-1	TGTGCCACCAGCAGGACCGGGGAGGGGAATCGGGCTTTCTTT	CATSRTGEGNRAFF
TRBV2	.	.	TRBJ1-1	TGTGCCAGGAGCTTCGGCGTTTCAGGGGCGACTGAAGCTTTCTTT	CARSFGVSGATEAFF
TRBV30	.	TRBD1	TRBJ1-4	TGTGCATCCGGGACAGAATATGAAAAACTGTTTTTT	CASGTEYEKLFF
TRBV6-5	.	.	TRBJ1-1	TGTGCCAGCAAGGCGGGGCGAGTGAACACTGAAGCTTTCTTT	CASKAGRVNTEAFF
TRBV7-2	.	TRBD2	TRBJ2-1	TGTGCCAGCAGCTTTGGGGCTAGCGGGAGAGGGAGCTCCTACAATGAGCAGTTCTTC	CASSFGASGRGSSYNEQFF
TRBV28	.	.	TRBJ2-7	TGTGCCAGCAACTCCTTGAGAACCTACGAGCAGTACTTC	CASNSLRTYEQYF
TRBV18	.	TRBD1	TRBJ2-1	TGTGCCAGCTCACGGGACAGCCAGTACAATGAGCAGTTCTTC	CASSRDSQYNEQFF
TRBV10-3	.	.	TRBJ2-5	TGTGCCGTACGAGACAGACCCAGCGTGTGGGAGACCCAGTACTTC	CAVRDRPSVWETQYF
TRBV4-1	.	.	TRBJ2-4	TGCGCCAGCAGCCTAAGCAGCGGCGGGGGTTCGGGACAGGTAAACATTCAGTACTTC	CASSLSSGGGSGQVNIQYF
TRBV18	.	TRBD2	TRBJ2-1	TGTGCCAGCTCACCAGGTGGGAGGGCAGGAGGAAGTGAGCAGTTCTTC	CASSPGGRAGGSEQFF
TRBV5-1	few	.	TRBJ2-7	TGCGCCAGCAGCCCGGACACCTCCTACGAGCAGTACTTC	CASSPDTSYEQYF
TRBV2	once	TRBD2	TRBJ2-7	TGTGCCAGCAGTGAGACTAGCGGGAGCACTCACGAGCAGTACTTC	CASSETSGSTHEQYF
TRBV29-1	.	.	TRBJ2-5	TGCAGCGTTGAACGAGTTGGCGGAACCGGGGAGACCCAGTACTTC	CSVERVGGTGETQYF
TRBV7-9	.	.	TRBJ1-1	TGTGCCAGCAGCTTAACAGGTTCGACCACTGAAGCTTTCTTT	CASSLTGSTTEAFF
TRBV30	.	TRBD2	TRBJ2-1	TGTGCCTGCCCCCGCGGAACTAGCGGGTCGAATGAGCAGTTCTTC	CACPRGTSGSNEQFF
TRBV15	.	.	TRBJ1-1	TGTGCCACCAGCAGAGACTTGATAGCTTCAACTTTCTTT	CATSRDLIASTFF
TRBV5-4	.	.	TRBJ2-7	TGTGCCAGCAGCTTGGGCAGCTCCTACGAGCAGTACTTC	CASSLGSSYEQYF